This T cell receptor (beta chain) was found in a study of neurological immune-mediated disorders. MiXCR was run by TCRdb on the 5' RACE reads, yielding one entry per CDR3 protein. Of 55,000 to 65,000 distinct CDR3 sequences detected, roughly 12% appear once; the ten largest clones hold around 10%. Per the germline V gene, CDR1 is SGHRS and CDR2 is YFSETQ. The CDR3 sequence is 13 residues long. Deletions cut 6 bases from V and 7 bases from J, with 13 bases between. This clonotype was found many times. Source material was 2 million unsorted PBMCs, stored at -80 °C in RNAlater. This sequence joins TRBV5-1 and TRBJ2-2; D not certain. The specimen was PBMCs. The TCR comes from an older woman with HTLV-1-associated myelopathy (HAM/TSP). The CDR3 region has the DNA TGCGCCAGCAAAACAGTAGTAGGCGGGGAGCTGTTTTTT. Translating gives CASKTVVGGELFF.